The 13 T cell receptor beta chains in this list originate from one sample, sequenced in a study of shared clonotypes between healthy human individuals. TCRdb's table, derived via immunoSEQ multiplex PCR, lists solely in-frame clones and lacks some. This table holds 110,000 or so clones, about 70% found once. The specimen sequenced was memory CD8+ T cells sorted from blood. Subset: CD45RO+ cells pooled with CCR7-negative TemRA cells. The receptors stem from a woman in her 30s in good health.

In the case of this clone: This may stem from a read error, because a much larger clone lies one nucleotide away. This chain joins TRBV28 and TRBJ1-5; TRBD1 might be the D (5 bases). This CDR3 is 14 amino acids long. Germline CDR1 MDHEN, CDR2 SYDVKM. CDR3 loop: CTSSDSNSNQPQHF. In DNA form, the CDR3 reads TGTACCAGCAGTGACAGTAATAGCAATCAGCCCCAGCATTTT.

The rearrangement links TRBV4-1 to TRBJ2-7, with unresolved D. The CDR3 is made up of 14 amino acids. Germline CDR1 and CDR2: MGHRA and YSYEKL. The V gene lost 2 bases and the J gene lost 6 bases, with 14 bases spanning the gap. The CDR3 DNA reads TGCGCCAGCAGCCAATTTTCCTCCGGCGGCGAGCAGTACTTC. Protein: CASSQFSSGGEQYF.

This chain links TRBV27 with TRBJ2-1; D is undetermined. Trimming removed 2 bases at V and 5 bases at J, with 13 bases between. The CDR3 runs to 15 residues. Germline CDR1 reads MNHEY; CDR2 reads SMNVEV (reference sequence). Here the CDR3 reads CASSLTASSHNEQFF. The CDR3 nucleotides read TGTGCCAGCAGTTTAACGGCTTCTTCTCACAATGAGCAGTTCTTC.

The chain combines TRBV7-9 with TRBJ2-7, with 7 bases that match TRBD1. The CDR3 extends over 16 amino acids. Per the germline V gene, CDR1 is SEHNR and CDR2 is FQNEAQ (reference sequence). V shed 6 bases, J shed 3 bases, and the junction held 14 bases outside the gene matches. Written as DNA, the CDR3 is TGTGCCAGCAGTGCTATATCCGGGACAGCCTACTACGAGCAGTACTTC. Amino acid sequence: CASSAISGTAYYEQYF.

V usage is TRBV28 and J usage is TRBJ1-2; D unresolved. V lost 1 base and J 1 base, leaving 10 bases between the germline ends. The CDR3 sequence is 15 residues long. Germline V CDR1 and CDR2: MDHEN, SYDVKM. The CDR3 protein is CASSLSPHGNYGYTF. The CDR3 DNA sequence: TGTGCCAGCAGTTTATCGCCCCACGGTAACTATGGCTACACCTTC.

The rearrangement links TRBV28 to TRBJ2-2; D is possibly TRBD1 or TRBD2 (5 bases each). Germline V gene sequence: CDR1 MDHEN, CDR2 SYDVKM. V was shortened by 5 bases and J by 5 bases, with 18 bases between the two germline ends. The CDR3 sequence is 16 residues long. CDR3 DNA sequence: TGTGCCAGCAGTCTATCTCAGGGACCTAAGACCGGGGAGCTGTTTTTT. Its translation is CASSLSQGPKTGELFF.

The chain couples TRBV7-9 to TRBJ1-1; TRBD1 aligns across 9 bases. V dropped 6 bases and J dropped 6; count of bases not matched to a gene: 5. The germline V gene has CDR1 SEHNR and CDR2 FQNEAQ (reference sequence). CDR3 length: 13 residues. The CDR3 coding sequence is TGTGCCAGCAGTTGGACAGGGGTGGCTGAAGCTTTCTTT. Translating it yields CASSWTGVAEAFF.

Here the CDR3 DNA reads TGTGCCAGCAGCCTTCCCAGGGATCGCTATGGCTACACCTTC. This translates into CASSLPRDRYGYTF. V gene TRBV28 combines with J gene TRBJ1-2; TRBD1 might be the D (5 bases). Looked up from germline, CDR1 is MDHEN and CDR2 is SYDVKM. This CDR3 spans 14 amino acids. Trimming pared 6 bases from V and 4 bases from J, leaving 15 bases between.

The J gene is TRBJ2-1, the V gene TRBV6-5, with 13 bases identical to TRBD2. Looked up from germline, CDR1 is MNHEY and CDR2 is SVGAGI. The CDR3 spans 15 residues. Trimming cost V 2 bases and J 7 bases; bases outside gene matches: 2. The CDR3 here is CASSYGTSGKNEQFF. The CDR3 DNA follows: TGTGCCAGCAGTTACGGGACTAGCGGGAAGAATGAGCAGTTCTTC.

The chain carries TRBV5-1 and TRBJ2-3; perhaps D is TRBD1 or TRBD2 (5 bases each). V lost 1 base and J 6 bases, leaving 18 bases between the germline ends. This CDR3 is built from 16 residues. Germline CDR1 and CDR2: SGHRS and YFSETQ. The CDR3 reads CASSLTSYGRQDTQYF. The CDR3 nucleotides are TGCGCCAGCAGCTTGACTAGTTACGGCCGACAGGATACGCAGTATTTT.

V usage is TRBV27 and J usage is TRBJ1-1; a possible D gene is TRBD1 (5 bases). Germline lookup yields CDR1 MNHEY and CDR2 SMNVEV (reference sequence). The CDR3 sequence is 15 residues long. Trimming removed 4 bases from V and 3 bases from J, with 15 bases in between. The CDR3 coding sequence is TGTGCCAGCAGTTCCCCCGGGGCTGAGCACACTGAAGCTTTCTTT. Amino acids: CASSSPGAEHTEAFF.

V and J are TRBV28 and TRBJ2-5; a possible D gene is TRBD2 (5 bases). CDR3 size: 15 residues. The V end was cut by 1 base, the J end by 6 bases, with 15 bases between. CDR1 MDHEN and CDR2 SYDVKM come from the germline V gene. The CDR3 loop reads CASSLFIGSGKTQYF. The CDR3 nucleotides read TGTGCCAGCAGTTTATTCATTGGGAGTGGAAAGACCCAGTACTTC.

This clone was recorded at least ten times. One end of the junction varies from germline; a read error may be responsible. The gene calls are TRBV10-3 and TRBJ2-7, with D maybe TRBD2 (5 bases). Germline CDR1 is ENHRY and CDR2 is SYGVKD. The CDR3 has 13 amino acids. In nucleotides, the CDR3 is TGTGCCAGCAGTTCCGGACTTCTCGGGGAGCAGTACTTC. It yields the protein CASSSGLLGEQYF.